This T cell receptor (beta chain) was documented in a study of CD8 T cells in Susac syndrome (dated by TCRdb to about 2019). General notes on the study: Whether CD8+ T cell activation and differentiation in Susac syndrome was antigen driven was tested using repertoire sequencing. The clonality of the CD8+ T cell repertoire was compared across approximately twelve healthy donors, around 14 Susac syndrome patients and fewer than 16 multiple sclerosis patients. The full study reports these points: The study acknowledged that relatively few individuals were included in the TCR sequencing and HLA analysis.

On this clonotype: Its cognate antigen has yet to be identified. No base quality values were provided; no much bigger clone lies one nucleotide off.

High-throughput TCR beta sequencing profiled peripheral blood CD8+ and CD4+ T cells from healthy donors, Susac syndrome patients and multiple sclerosis patients. The multiple sclerosis controls were treatment-naive patients who had stable or active relapsing-remitting disease and met the revised McDonald criteria. Bulk CD8+ and CD4+ T cells were purified by magnetic negative isolation, whereas CD8+ TEMRA cells were enriched by FACS. Blood was collected in EDTA tubes and processed within 24 hours, with PBMCs isolated through density gradient centrifugation. PBMCs intended for TCR sequencing were cryopreserved in liquid nitrogen and were subsequently thawed in a 37 degrees C water bath. The sorted or isolated CD4+, CD8+ and CD8+ TEMRA cells had a purity of 90% or higher. RNA was extracted with the RNeasy kit and about 0.5 to 1 ug was reverse transcribed using random hexamers. TCR beta CDR3 regions were amplified with the immunoSEQ multiplex PCR assay covering 54 Vbeta and 13 Jbeta segments. Bias from PCR amplification was corrected by using a synthetic template baseline for primer optimization and for computational correction. Turning to the authors' computational methods: Reads were annotated to V, D and J genes according to IMGT and were analyzed with immunoSEQ Analyzer, with only productive sequences retained. To calculate clonality, Shannon entropy was normalized by log2 of the number of productive unique sequences and then subtracted from one. Public and private clones were assessed among the 100 most prevalent clones of each patient and control. Clones were defined as Susac-specific when absent from the healthy and MS cohorts, from roughly 1,100 published viral clones and from other ImmuneACCESS disease sequences. The public sequencing data were trimmed at Q25 with fastp and processed into clonotypes with MiXCR by TCRdb, which kept only in-frame beta chains. Each entry is one CDR3 protein sequence, shown with its most common DNA and genes. The V and J calls were not made by the authors but by TCRdb's processing. The sample profile shows fewer than 300,000 distinct CDR3 sequences; around 84% of them were found once. The ten largest clonotypes hold 0.095% to 0.14% of the sample.

There are 14 amino acids in the CDR3, from cysteine to phenylalanine inclusive. Kept here is only the CDR3 DNA, which spans 42 bases and is read in frame from base 1. From a lookup of the germline V gene, CDR1 and CDR2 are MNHEY and SVGAGI. Compared with germline, V lacks 0 bases and J lacks 5 bases; bases without a gene match: 3. This clonotype was obtained from a human donor with multiple sclerosis. The rearranged segments are TRBV6-5 and TRBJ2-7; TRBD2 fits 8 bases in the junction. The sequenced sample consisted of CD8+ T cells from PBMCs. CDR3 region: CASSYSGLAHEQYF. In nucleotides, the sequence is TGTGCCAGCAGTTACTCTGGACTAGCCCACGAGCAGTACTTC.